This TCR beta chain is drawn from a study of glioma-infiltrating T cells. TCR alpha and beta CDR3 regions were amplified from RNA using iRepertoire nested multiplex PCR. One-step reverse transcription and amplification started from about 100-400 ng of tissue mRNA or PBMC total RNA. A single record per CDR3 protein comes from TCRdb applying MiXCR to the multiplex PCR reads. The sample has more than 95,000 distinct CDR3 sequences, about 28% seen once. Findings and limits, study-wide: CDR3 overlap between tissue and blood was very small. Above-expected tissue-blood divergence occurred in all gliomas, most in low-grade ones.

With V trimmed by 5 bases and J by 3 bases, 10 bases remained unmatched. CDR3 size: 17 residues. From germline, CDR1 is MNHEY and CDR2 SMNVEV (reference sequence). The table lists this clonotype with many counts. Antigen specificity is unknown. Sequences were obtained from glioma tissue, nonneoplastic brain tissue, or PBMCs (not recorded which). The chain has TRBV27 and TRBJ2-2; 9 bases map to TRBD2. The clonotype originates from a human donor with low-grade glioma or glioblastoma, undergoing nonglioma brain surgery, or in good health (not recorded which). The CDR3 protein is CASSTPRLAGDTGELFF. The CDR3 DNA reads TGTGCCAGCAGTACCCCTCGGTTAGCGGGGGACACCGGGGAGCTGTTTTTT.